This T cell receptor (beta chain) was sequenced in a study of cytomegalovirus exposure and HLA in healthy donors (dated by TCRdb to about 2017). Describing the broader study: A later analysis indicated that the 90 to 150 validation repertoires were generated on the platform also employed for the 700 or so repertoires of the first cohort. A separate validation cohort of roughly 130 different subjects was used in addition to the approximately 670-subject first cohort. To predict cytomegalovirus infection status, the study brought together high-throughput TCR immunosequencing, statistical association of individual TCRs with disease status, and machine learning. The study aimed to test whether signatures of past pathogen exposure could be identified by cataloging public T cell receptors. General findings and caveats noted by the study authors: In a later analysis, TCRs clustered in the first cohort were found to also tend to co-occur in the roughly 120 validation repertoires, with 94% of cluster scores above 0. A later analysis had no HLA typing for the validation cohort, so co-occurrence there was scored across all 110 or so repertoires. According to the authors, the approach could potentially be generalized to other disease states and immunological phenotypes. The classifier was reported to diagnose cytomegalovirus status with high specificity and sensitivity in both the original and validation cohorts. The study gave a list of 150 to 200 TCR beta chains associated with cytomegalovirus. In vitro tests confirmed that a few of the cytomegalovirus-associated TCR beta chains recognize cytomegalovirus antigens. Most TCR sequences were seen in very few donors, while some public TCRs were found in many individuals.

About this clone: Its antigen has not been determined. The sample holds no much larger clone one base away, and base qualities are not on file.

Receptor amplification or capture employed the immunoSEQ multiplex PCR assay. As for the original processing: A statistical classification framework was built for diagnosing cytomegalovirus status from the catalog of TCR beta chain sequences. Drawn from immuneACCESS, this table holds only the in-frame rearrangements with V and J called that TCRdb kept. Clones are partly lost; checked studies trace under half to an unresolved V gene and leave the rest unexplained. D and trimming come from the DNA, and the V and J calls and clone size come from that table. In this sample the table shows some 170,000 clones, around 82% of which occur a single time. Of the sample, about 10% falls within the top ten clones. Reading from cysteine to phenylalanine, the CDR3 counts 13 amino acids. CDR3 DNA only is kept here, 39 bases in frame from base 1. V is pared back by 5 bases and J by 4 bases, with 6 bases lying between the germline termini. Per the germline V gene (reference sequence), MNHNY is the CDR1 and SVGAGI is the CDR2.

The donors were included in the validation cohort of roughly 130 subjects, a group kept apart from the roughly 690-subject first cohort. Recombination connected TRBV6-6 to TRBJ2-6, with no confident D gene call. The sample consisted of PBMCs. The source is a man younger than 45 in good health and CMV-seropositive. The DNA is as follows: TGTGCCAGCAGTCTGGAGGGGGCCAACGTCCTGACTTTC. The resulting protein is CASSLEGANVLTF.